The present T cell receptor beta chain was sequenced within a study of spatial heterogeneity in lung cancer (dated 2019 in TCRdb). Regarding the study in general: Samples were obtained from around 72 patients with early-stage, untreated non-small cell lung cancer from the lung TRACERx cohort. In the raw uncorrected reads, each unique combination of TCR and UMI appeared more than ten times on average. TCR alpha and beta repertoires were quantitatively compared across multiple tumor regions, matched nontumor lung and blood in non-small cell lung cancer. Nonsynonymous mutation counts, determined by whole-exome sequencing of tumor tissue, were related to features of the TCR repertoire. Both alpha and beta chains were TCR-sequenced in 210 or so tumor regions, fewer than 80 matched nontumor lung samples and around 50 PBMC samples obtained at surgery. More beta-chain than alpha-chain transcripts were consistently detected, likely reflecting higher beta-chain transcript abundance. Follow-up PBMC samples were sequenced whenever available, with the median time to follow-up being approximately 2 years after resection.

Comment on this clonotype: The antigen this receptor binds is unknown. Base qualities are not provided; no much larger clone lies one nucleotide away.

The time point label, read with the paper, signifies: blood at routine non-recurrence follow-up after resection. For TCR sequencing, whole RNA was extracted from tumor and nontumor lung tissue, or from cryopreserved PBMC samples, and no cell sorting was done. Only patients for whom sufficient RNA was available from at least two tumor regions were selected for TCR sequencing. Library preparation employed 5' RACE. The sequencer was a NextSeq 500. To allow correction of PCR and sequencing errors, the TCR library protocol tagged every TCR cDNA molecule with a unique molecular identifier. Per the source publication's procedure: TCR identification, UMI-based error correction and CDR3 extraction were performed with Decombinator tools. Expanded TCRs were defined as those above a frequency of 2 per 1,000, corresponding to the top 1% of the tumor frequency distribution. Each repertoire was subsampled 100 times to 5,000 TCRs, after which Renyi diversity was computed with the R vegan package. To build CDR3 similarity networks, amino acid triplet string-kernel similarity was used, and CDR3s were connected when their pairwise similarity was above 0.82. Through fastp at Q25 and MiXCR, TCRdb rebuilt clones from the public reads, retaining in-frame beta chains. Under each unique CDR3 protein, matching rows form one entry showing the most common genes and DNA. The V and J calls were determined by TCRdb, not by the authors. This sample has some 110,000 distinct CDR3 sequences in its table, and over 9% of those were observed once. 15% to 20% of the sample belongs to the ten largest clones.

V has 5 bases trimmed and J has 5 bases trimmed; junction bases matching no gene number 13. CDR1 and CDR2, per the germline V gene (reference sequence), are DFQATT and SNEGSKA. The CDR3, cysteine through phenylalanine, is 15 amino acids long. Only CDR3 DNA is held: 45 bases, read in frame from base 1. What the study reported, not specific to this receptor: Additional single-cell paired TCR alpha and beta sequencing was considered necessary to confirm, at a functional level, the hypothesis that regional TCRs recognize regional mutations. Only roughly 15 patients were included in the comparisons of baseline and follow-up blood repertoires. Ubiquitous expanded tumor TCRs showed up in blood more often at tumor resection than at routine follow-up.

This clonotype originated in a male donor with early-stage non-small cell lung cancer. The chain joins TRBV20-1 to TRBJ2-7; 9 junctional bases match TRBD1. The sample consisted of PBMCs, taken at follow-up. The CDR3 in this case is CSADQLQGARDEQYF. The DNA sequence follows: TGCAGTGCTGACCAATTACAGGGGGCGAGGGACGAGCAGTACTTC.